Sequencing of this T cell receptor (beta chain) was carried out in a study of T cell responses to AZD1222 COVID-19 vaccine. Study outcomes and limitations: Baseline seropositivity occurred in only a handful of AZD1222 recipients.

A note on this clone: Its antigen is not known.

Measured with immunoSEQ multiplex PCR; TCRdb has only the in-frame clones, and not every one. The sample consists of around 95,000 clones, about 87% of them appearing once. Per germline, CDR1 SGHAT and CDR2 FQNNGV. The CDR3 is 15 amino acids. V lost 1 base, J lost 1 base, and 9 bases lay in between. The chain carries TRBV11-2 and TRBJ2-3; unclear D gene. The TCR sequence derives from an adult in good health. Sequencing used peripheral blood, obtained on day 0 of AZD1222 vaccination. CDR3 region: CASSLVSEGTDTQYF. For the CDR3, the DNA is TGTGCCAGCAGCTTAGTTAGTGAGGGCACAGATACGCAGTATTTT.